This T cell receptor (beta chain) stems from a study of T cells in localized non-small cell lung cancer. Points on this clone: The target antigen is unknown.

Trimming took off 6 bases at V and 6 bases at J, with 24 bases between the two ends. This CDR3 contains 17 residues. Per the germline V gene, CDR1 is MNHGY and CDR2 is SAAAGT. Libraries were prepared by immunoSEQ multiplex PCR; TCRdb keeps only in-frame clonotypes and omits some of them. The repertoire has approximately 4,000 clones, roughly a quarter of them found once; the top ten carry around 13%. Broader study findings: Investigators sequenced only a single tumor region, leaving heterogeneity possible. Turning up in adjacent lung were a median roughly 50 of the top 100 tumor clones.

V gene TRBV6-8 combines with J gene TRBJ2-1; D may be TRBD1 (6 bases). The sample was lung tumor tissue, taken before any cancer treatment. The TCR was taken from a man aged 40 to 70 with stage II lung adenocarcinoma. DNA of the CDR3: TGTGCCAGCAGACGTCCTGGCGGCCTGCGAGGGGGCAATGAGCAGTTCTTC. Translation: CASRRPGGLRGGNEQFF.